The sequence of this T cell receptor (beta chain) was determined in a study of PD-1 blockade in classical Hodgkin lymphoma. CDR3 length: 13 residues. The V gene's germline CDR1 is SGHTA and CDR2 FQGNSA. V was clipped by 3 bases and J by 6 bases, with 10 bases between them. Assay used: immunoSEQ multiplex PCR; TCRdb lists only in-frame clones, some missing. This sample has some 96,000 clones, with approximately 83% found just once. Broader study findings: It was CD4+ TCR diversity, not CD8+, that rose significantly by C4D1. Diminished baseline TCR diversity has been reported in newly diagnosed patients relative to healthy donors. Exclusion applied to patients who initiated nivolumab less than 1 year following ASCT. Prior to therapy, complete responders displayed diversity much like that of newly diagnosed patients.

Relapses following autologous stem cell transplantation were seen in all patients, with brentuximab vedotin exposure varying. In the case of this clone: Its cognate antigen is unknown.

The material sequenced was peripheral blood mononuclear cells (PBMCs), taken at baseline. The chain is built from TRBV7-2 and TRBJ2-3; D perhaps matches TRBD2 (5 bases). The clonotype originates from a human donor with classical Hodgkin lymphoma. CDR3 residues: CASSFNGGDTQYF. The CDR3 DNA follows: TGTGCCAGCAGCTTCAATGGCGGGGATACGCAGTATTTT.